The 8 T cell receptor beta chains in this list originate from one sample, sequenced in a study of T cell responses to AZD1222 COVID-19 vaccine. Profiled with immunoSEQ multiplex PCR; TCRdb holds only in-frame clones, not every one. The sample consists of approximately 100,000 clones, 85% to 90% of them appearing once. The sequences come from peripheral blood, collected on day 0 of AZD1222 vaccination. Every receptor here comes from an adult in good health.

This chain uses TRBV5-5 with TRBJ1-2, with 7 bases matching TRBD1. The CDR3 loop spans 14 amino acids. With 7 bases clipped from V and 6 bases from J, the junction kept 12 bases outside the gene matches. CDR1 and CDR2 from the germline V gene are SGHKS and YYEKEE (reference sequence). CDR3: CASSPTTGINGYTF. The CDR3, as DNA: TGTGCCAGCTCCCCAACGACAGGGATTAATGGCTACACCTTC.

V usage is TRBV6-2 or TRBV6-3 and J usage is TRBJ2-5; D is undetermined. This CDR3 is 14 amino acids long. V lost 2 bases and J lost 2, with 9 bases in between. Germline lookup yields CDR1 MNHEY and CDR2 SVGEGT. The CDR3 loop is CASSYLPVQETQYF. In nucleotides, the CDR3 is TGTGCCAGCAGTTACCTGCCAGTTCAAGAGACCCAGTACTTC.

This chain connects TRBV5-1 to TRBJ2-7; 7 bases agree with TRBD1. Losses at the gene ends were 4 bases for V and 0 bases for J; bases not matched to a gene: 10. The CDR3 contains 16 residues. Germline lookup yields CDR1 SGHRS and CDR2 YFSETQ. CDR3 nucleotide sequence: TGCGCCAGCAGCCAGCTCCCCGGGACAGCCTCCTACGAGCAGTACTTC. As protein: CASSQLPGTASYEQYF.

This chain joins TRBV4-1 and TRBJ2-1; D assignment may be TRBD1 or TRBD2 (5 bases each). The CDR3 totals 17 residues. Germline V lookup: CDR1 MGHRA, CDR2 YSYEKL. V was cut by 1 base and J by 1 base, with 14 bases left in between. The DNA for the CDR3 is TGCGCCAGCAGCCAAGCTATACTGGGGGAATCCTACAATGAGCAGTTCTTC. This sequence encodes CASSQAILGESYNEQFF.

The chain links TRBV9 to TRBJ2-1; TRBD1 is a possible D gene (6 bases). CDR3 length: 15 amino acids. Trimming cost V 4 bases and J 7 bases, with 18 bases left between them. Germline CDR1 is SGDLS and CDR2 is YYNGEE. In DNA, the CDR3 is TGTGCCAGCAGCACAGGGAACTGGGGGTGGAATGAGCAGTTCTTC. This sequence encodes CASSTGNWGWNEQFF.

J is TRBJ2-1 and V is TRBV11-1; D is possibly TRBD1 (6 bases). The CDR3 has 14 amino acids. CDR1 and CDR2 (germline): SGHAT, FQDESV (reference sequence). With 7 bases removed from V and 0 bases from J, the gap between germline ends came to 10 bases. The CDR3 sequence: CASTDRSSYNEQFF. The CDR3 nucleotides are TGTGCCAGCACGGACAGAAGCTCCTACAATGAGCAGTTCTTC.

The genes are TRBV19 and TRBJ1-3; D gene uncertain. CDR1 is LNHDA and CDR2 is SQIVND in the germline V gene (reference sequence). The CDR3 totals 14 residues. The V and J ends lost 4 bases and 4 bases respectively, with 11 bases between them. CDR3 protein: CASSTQKGGNTIYF. CDR3 sequence (DNA): TGTGCCAGTAGTACGCAAAAGGGCGGAAACACCATATATTTT.

V gene TRBV5-4 combines with J gene TRBJ1-3; tentative D call: TRBD1 (6 bases). The CDR3 runs 15 residues. The germline gives CDR1 SGHNT, CDR2 YYREEE (reference sequence). V was trimmed by 0 bases and J by 4 bases, leaving 11 bases between them. The CDR3 coding sequence is TGTGCCAGCAGCTTGGACCCAGGGGCGGGAAACACCATATATTTT. This translates into CASSLDPGAGNTIYF.